The 22 T cell receptor beta chains below all came from one sample that was sequenced in a study of blood T cell repertoires in COVID-19. Assay: immunoSEQ multiplex PCR; the TCRdb copy retains only in-frame clones and omits some. The table includes 120,000 or so clones, over 75% detected once. The sequenced sample was peripheral blood. These receptors were taken from a man between 60 and 75 years old with acute or convalescent COVID-19.

The chain couples TRBV28 to TRBJ2-3; possibly TRBD2 for D (6 bases). Trimming removed 4 bases at V and 5 bases at J, with 13 bases between. This CDR3 comprises 14 residues. The germline V gene has CDR1 MDHEN and CDR2 SYDVKM. This CDR3 is CASSSSGAVDTQYF. The DNA for the CDR3 is TGTGCCAGCAGTTCCTCGGGAGCGGTAGATACGCAGTATTTT.

CDR3 region: CASSFGTGEYNEQFF. CDR3 coding DNA: TGTGCCAGCAGCTTCGGGACAGGGGAATACAATGAGCAGTTCTTC. The V gene is TRBV7-3, the J gene TRBJ2-1, with 10 bases aligning to TRBD1. The V gene's germline CDR1 is SGHTA and CDR2 FQGTGA. The ends lost 3 bases at V and 4 bases at J; junction bases unmatched: 3. The CDR3 length is 15 residues.

The chain uses TRBV7-8 and TRBJ1-6; D is perhaps TRBD1 (5 bases). Germline V gives CDR1 SGHVS, CDR2 FQNEAQ. The CDR3 spans 19 residues. With 5 bases removed from V and 0 bases from J, the gap between germline ends came to 20 bases. The CDR3 sequence is CASSLGAPSLSSYNSPLHF. The CDR3 nucleotides read TGTGCCAGCAGCCTAGGGGCACCCTCTTTGAGCTCCTATAATTCACCCCTCCACTTT.

The CDR3: CASSPGQGSSYEQYF. The CDR3, as DNA: TGTGCCAGCAGCCCTGGACAGGGGAGCTCCTACGAGCAGTACTTC. The genes are TRBV11-3 and TRBJ2-7; 9 bases fit TRBD1. CDR3 length: 15 amino acids. V gave up 5 bases and J gave up 0 bases; unmatched junction bases: 5. CDR1 and CDR2 from the germline V gene are SGHNT and YENEEA.

The chain has TRBV7-3 and TRBJ2-1; D is perhaps TRBD2 (6 bases). The ends were cut back, 0 bases at V and 0 bases at J, with 12 bases in the middle. This CDR3 region has 17 residues. Germline V lookup: CDR1 SGHTA, CDR2 FQGTGA. The CDR3 nucleotides read TGTGCCAGCAGCTTAACCCCACGCGGGATCTCCTACAATGAGCAGTTCTTC. Translating it yields CASSLTPRGISYNEQFF.

The rearrangement uses TRBV9 and TRBJ1-3, with a weak D call TRBD1 (5 bases). The V gene lost 1 base and the J gene lost 4 bases, with 21 bases spanning the gap. The CDR3 loop spans 18 amino acids. Germline CDR1 and CDR2: SGDLS and YYNGEE. The CDR3 DNA reads as TGTGCCAGCAGCGTAAAAAGTACCAGGGCGAGTACAGGAAACACCATATATTTT. Amino acid sequence: CASSVKSTRASTGNTIYF. Full variable domain (rest looked up from reference TRBV9 and TRBJ1-3): DSGVTQTPKHLITATGQRVTLRCSPRSGDLSVYWYQQSLDQGLQFLIQYYNGEERAKGNILERFSAQQFPDLHSELNLSSLELGDSALYFCASSVKSTRASTGNTIYFGEGSWLTVV.

The V and J genes are TRBV28 and TRBJ1-2; D may be TRBD1 (6 bases). Trimming left V 5 bases short and J 4 bases short, with 11 bases between. This CDR3 has 13 amino acids. Germline-derived CDR1 and CDR2 are MDHEN and SYDVKM. The DNA of the CDR3 is TGTGCCAGCAGTGAAGGGGGAGTCTATGGCTACACCTTC. Translating it yields CASSEGGVYGYTF.

This chain connects TRBV11-2 to TRBJ2-5; D not certain. Trimming removed 7 bases at V and 5 bases at J, with 17 bases between. The CDR3 has 14 residues. Germline loops: CDR1 SGHAT, CDR2 FQNNGV. The DNA for the CDR3 is TGTGCCAGCACCCGCGTAAGAATGAGCGAGACCCAGTACTTC. Encoded protein: CASTRVRMSETQYF.

The chain couples TRBV19 to TRBJ1-5; 7 positions match TRBD1. The CDR3 runs to 18 residues. CDR1 is LNHDA, CDR2 SQIVND, per germline (reference sequence). Unmatched junction bases numbered 12, after V lost 4 bases and J lost 0 bases. CDR3 region: CASSTLDRAIDSNQPQHF. The CDR3 nucleotides read TGTGCCAGTAGTACCCTCGACAGGGCTATCGATAGCAATCAGCCCCAGCATTTT.

The chain couples TRBV30 to TRBJ2-2; TRBD1 matches at 10 bases. With 0 bases clipped from V and 6 bases from J, the junction kept 7 bases outside the gene matches. CDR1 and CDR2 from the germline V gene are GTSNPN and SVGIG (reference sequence). This CDR3 spans 16 amino acids. The CDR3 DNA reads as TGTGCCTGGAGTGTACAGTGGACAGGGGGGGCCGGGGAGCTGTTTTTT. Translation: CAWSVQWTGGAGELFF.

This clone is a singleton in its sample. The rearrangement uses TRBV19 and TRBJ2-7; TRBD2 matches 8 bases. J lost 3 bases, V lost 9 bases, and 7 bases had no gene match. The CDR3 runs 13 residues. Germline CDR1 LNHDA, CDR2 SQIVND (reference sequence). CDR3 nucleotides: TGTGCCAGCCCGCCGGGGGGGGTCTACGAGCAGTACTTC. Its translation is CASPPGGVYEQYF.

V usage is TRBV18 and J usage is TRBJ1-2; D is unclear. Trimming shortened V by 4 bases and J by 1 base, and 7 bases separated the two germline ends. In germline, CDR1 is KGHSH, CDR2 LQKENI. The CDR3 contains 13 residues. The CDR3 spells CASSLGSNYGYTF. The CDR3 DNA is TGTGCCAGCTCACTAGGGAGTAACTATGGCTACACCTTC.

CDR3 residues: CASSLAGGPGTGELFF. The CDR3 nucleotides are TGCGCCAGCAGCCTAGCGGGAGGGCCGGGCACCGGGGAGCTGTTTTTT. This chain links TRBV5-1 with TRBJ2-2; 12 positions agree with TRBD2. Germline values: CDR1 SGHRS, CDR2 YFSETQ. V shed 4 bases and J 4 bases; nucleotides not matched to a gene: 5. CDR3 length: 16 amino acids.

This clone has a handful of counts. The CDR3 loop reads CASSQEGGKVETQYF. DNA for the CDR3: TGTGCCAGCAGCCAAGAGGGCGGGAAGGTCGAGACCCAGTACTTC. The gene calls are TRBV4-2 and TRBJ2-5; weak D call: TRBD2 (6 bases). Germline assignment: CDR1 LGHNA and CDR2 YNFKEQ. V gave up 0 bases and J gave up 5 bases, with 13 bases separating them. The CDR3 loop spans 15 amino acids.

The V gene is TRBV3-1 (or the pseudogene TRBV3-2), the J gene TRBJ1-1; a possible D gene is TRBD1 (5 bases). Trimming cost V 7 bases and J 6 bases, with 12 bases left between them. The CDR3 is made up of 12 amino acids. CDR1 and CDR2 from the germline V gene are LGHDT and YNNKEL (reference sequence). The CDR3 loop reads CASTTRGAEAFF. The CDR3 DNA is TGTGCCAGCACCACCCGGGGGGCTGAAGCTTTCTTT.

The chain employs TRBV28 and TRBJ1-6; 8 bases are shared with TRBD1. The CDR3 loop spans 15 amino acids. Germline V gene data show CDR1 as MDHEN and CDR2 as SYDVKM. V shed 7 bases, J shed 3 bases, and the junction held 5 bases outside the gene matches. The DNA of the CDR3 is TGTGCCAGCACCCGACAGGGGCTCTATAATTCACCCCTCCACTTT. It translates to CASTRQGLYNSPLHF.

V usage is TRBV5-5 and J usage is TRBJ2-2; 14 nucleotides agree with TRBD2. V dropped 4 bases and J dropped 4; count of bases not matched to a gene: 12. This CDR3 is built from 19 residues. Looked up from germline, CDR1 is SGHKS and CDR2 is YYEKEE (reference sequence). The CDR3 spells CASSPGTSGSPRVTGELFF. In DNA form, the CDR3 reads TGTGCCAGCAGCCCGGGGACTAGCGGGAGCCCACGTGTCACCGGGGAGCTGTTTTTT. The entire variable domain, with the rest obtained from reference TRBV5-5 and TRBJ2-2, is as follows: DAGVTQSPTHLIKTRGQQVTLRCSPISGHKSVSWYQQVLGQGPQFIFQYYEKEERGRGNFPDRFSARQFPNYSSELNVNALLLGDSALYLCASSPGTSGSPRVTGELFFGEGSRLTVL.

J is TRBJ2-5 and V is TRBV28; 16 bases fit TRBD2. The CDR3 extends over 19 amino acids. The V segment lost 2 bases and the J segment 5 bases; nucleotides outside the gene matches: 11. Germline assignment: CDR1 MDHEN and CDR2 SYDVKM. The CDR3: CASSLRRYLGLAGGETQYF. The CDR3 DNA reads as TGTGCCAGCAGTTTACGTCGGTACCTGGGACTAGCGGGAGGGGAGACCCAGTACTTC.

This clone was observed a handful of times. The V call is TRBV9, the J call TRBJ1-5; D unclear. This CDR3 comprises 14 residues. Germline CDR1 is SGDLS and CDR2 is YYNGEE. The germline V and J ends were trimmed by 5 bases and 0 bases, with 9 bases remaining between them. CDR3 in amino acids: CASSSTDSNQPQHF. CDR3 bases: TGTGCCAGCAGTTCTACTGATAGCAATCAGCCCCAGCATTTT.

A few counts support this clone. The chain recombines TRBV28 with TRBJ1-5, with a possible D match to TRBD1 (6 bases). The CDR3 has 18 residues. The germline V gene encodes CDR1 MDHEN and CDR2 SYDVKM. V was trimmed by 3 bases and J by 4 bases, leaving 22 bases between them. The CDR3 protein is CASSLTQGFGSINQPQHF. In DNA form, the CDR3 reads TGTGCCAGCAGTTTGACACAGGGCTTTGGGTCCATAAATCAGCCCCAGCATTTT. Looking up the rest from reference TRBV28 and TRBJ1-5 gives the full variable domain: DVKVTQSSRYLVKRTGEKVFLECVQDMDHENMFWYRQDPGLGLRLIYFSYDVKMKEKGDIPEGYSVSREKKERFSLILESASTNQTSMYLCASSLTQGFGSINQPQHFGDGTRLSIL.

The V call is TRBV5-5, the J call TRBJ1-1; D is uncertain. Trimming cost V 5 bases and J 1 base, with 12 bases left between them. The CDR3 sequence is 14 residues long. Germline CDR1 reads SGHKS; CDR2 reads YYEKEE (reference sequence). CDR3 sequence: CASRQHAQNTEAFF. The CDR3 bases are TGTGCCAGCAGGCAACATGCCCAGAACACTGAAGCTTTCTTT.

The genes are TRBV5-4 and TRBJ1-2, with 8 positions matching TRBD1. J was trimmed by 0 bases and V by 4 bases; bases with no gene match: 5. This CDR3 comprises 15 residues. Germline CDR1 and CDR2: SGHNT and YYREEE (reference sequence). CDR3 coding DNA: TGTGCCAGCAGCCTACAGGGGGTAGCTAACTATGGCTACACCTTC. The encoded protein is CASSLQGVANYGYTF. Together with reference TRBV5-4 and TRBJ1-2, the CDR3 gives the full variable domain: ETGVTQSPTHLIKTRGQQVTLRCSSQSGHNTVSWYQQALGQGPQFIFQYYREEENGRGNFPPRFSGLQFPNYSSELNVNALELDDSALYLCASSLQGVANYGYTFGSGTRLTVV.